This TCR beta chain was observed in a study of T-cell memory formation after mild COVID-19. Overall study: TCR clusters showed largely donor specificity.

One entry per CDR3 protein results from TCRdb running MiXCR on the 5' RACE reads. The data show 450,000 to 650,000 distinct CDR3 sequences, about 20% seen once. Of note for this clonotype: Its antigen is currently unknown.

The study's findings and limits: CD4/CD8 balance held among clones contracting day 15 to 85, and later expanders leaned CD4+.

The CDR3 is 14 amino acids. In germline, CDR1 is DFQATT, CDR2 SNEGSKA (reference sequence). V was trimmed by 4 bases and J by 2 bases, leaving 13 bases between them. The chain recombines TRBV20-1 with TRBJ2-3; possibly TRBD2 for D (6 bases). The sequence derives from an adult woman who had mild COVID-19 (a few samples of this study predate the infection). Cell type and time point are not known. The specimen sequenced was PBMCs or a T cell subset sorted from them (not recorded which). CDR3 region: CSATPGSITDTQYF. The CDR3, as DNA: TGCAGTGCTACCCCCGGGAGTATCACAGATACGCAGTATTTT.